This T cell receptor (beta chain) was captured in a study of metastatic and nonmetastatic thyroid tumors. The CDR3 is 13 residues long. Germline CDR1 KGHSH, CDR2 LQKENI. Between the trimmed V and J ends, which lost 2 bases and 3 bases, there was a span of 7 bases. Patients underwent thyroid surgery, and none had received any treatment before it. MiXCR was used by TCRdb to re-call the PCR reads. The sample has over 25,000 clones; 10% to 11% are singletons. Points from the study as a whole: Malignant thyroid tumors reportedly had TCR beta diversity that was significantly higher than in benign nodules, in blood and tumor.

This clone was picked up many times. No antigen is known for it. This clonotype was sampled from a female donor with papillary thyroid cancer or a benign thyroid nodule (not recorded which). Some clones in this sample may be carry-over from other donors' samples. The chain uses TRBV18 and TRBJ2-5; no firm D call. The material sequenced was blood. CDR3 nucleotide sequence: TGTGCCAGCTCACCAACATCCGAAGAGACCCAGTACTTC. Translating gives CASSPTSEETQYF.